This T cell receptor (beta chain) was identified during a study of T and B cells in COVID-19 patients. Turning to the study itself: Most recovered patients had mild to moderate COVID-19 treated as outpatients. Comorbidities linked to unfavorable COVID-19 outcome were present in about 90% of the roughly 20 active-infection patients. Study-level results: Highly clonal in active COVID-19, TRB repertoires exceeded healthy-donor diversity and richness at recovery. Symptomatic-phase blood samples from mildly ill patients and early samples from severe cases were scarce.

TRB rearrangements were amplified by multiplex PCR with BIOMED2 TRB-A/B primers. In TCRdb, the multiplex PCR reads were re-called with MiXCR into one record per CDR3 protein. Here the sample spans 3,000 to 4,000 distinct CDR3 sequences, roughly a fifth being singletons. Sample share makes this clonotype medium-sized. The antigen remains unidentified. From blood, about 250-550 ng of genomic DNA served as TRB template. Trimming cost V 5 bases and J 0 bases, with 10 bases left between them. The CDR3 loop spans 15 amino acids. The germline V gene has CDR1 MNHEY and CDR2 SVGAGI. The sample consisted of blood. The origin of this receptor is a human donor with active COVID-19. This chain connects TRBV6-5 to TRBJ1-4; no clear D. CDR3 protein: CASSVQRSTNEKLFF. DNA for the CDR3: TGTGCCAGCAGTGTACAGCGTTCAACTAATGAAAAACTGTTTTTT.